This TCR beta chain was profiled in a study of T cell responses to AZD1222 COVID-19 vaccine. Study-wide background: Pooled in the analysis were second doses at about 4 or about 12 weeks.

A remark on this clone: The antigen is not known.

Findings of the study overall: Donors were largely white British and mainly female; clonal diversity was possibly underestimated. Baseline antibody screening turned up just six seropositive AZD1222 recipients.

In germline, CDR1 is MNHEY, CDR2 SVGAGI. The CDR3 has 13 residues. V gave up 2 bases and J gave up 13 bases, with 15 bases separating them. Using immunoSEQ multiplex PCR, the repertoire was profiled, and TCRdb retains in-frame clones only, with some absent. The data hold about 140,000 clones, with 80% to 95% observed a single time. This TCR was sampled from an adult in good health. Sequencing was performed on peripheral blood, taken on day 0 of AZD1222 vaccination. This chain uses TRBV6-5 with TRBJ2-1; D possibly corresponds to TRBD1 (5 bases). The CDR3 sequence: CASSYTRVGQQFF. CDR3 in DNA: TGTGCCAGCAGTTACACCAGGGTCGGTCAACAGTTCTTC.